The text below deals with one T cell receptor beta chain. Germline lookup yields CDR1 SGDLS and CDR2 YYNGEE. The CDR3 runs to 14 residues. Trimming took off 0 bases at V and 5 bases at J, with 12 bases between the two ends. The sample comes from a study of CD8 T cells in Susac syndrome. Random hexamers were used to reverse transcribe an amount of roughly 0.45 to 1 ug RNA. TCRdb re-derived calls from the immunoSEQ multiplex PCR reads in MiXCR, one entry per CDR3 protein. The sample has some 110,000 distinct CDR3 sequences, roughly 94% seen once; the top ten hold around 0.4%. Sequenced material: CD8+ T cells from PBMCs. This chain uses TRBV9 with TRBJ2-7, with D uncertain. This TCR came from a human donor with Susac syndrome. CDR3 nucleotides: TGTGCCAGCAGCGTAGCGGAGACCTCTAACGAGCAGTACTTC. This codes for CASSVAETSNEQYF.